This T cell receptor beta chain was identified during a study of blood T cells in healthy people across ages. The study's findings and limits: TCR beta diversity, measured per million T cells, fell in a roughly linear way with age.

Per-sample PBMC isolation yielded at least 7 million cells. The ends lost 1 base at V and 1 base at J; junction bases unmatched: 9. Per the germline V gene, CDR1 is SGHRS and CDR2 is YFSETQ. This CDR3 is 19 amino acids long. In regard to this clonotype: Its antigen is unidentified.

Then a second PCR, running about 6 to 11 cycles, was carried out with a sample-barcoded 5' primer and a J-beta primer mix. Every cDNA was tagged by a template-switch adaptor with 12 random nucleotides. A single record per CDR3 protein comes from TCRdb applying MiXCR to the 5' RACE reads. The top ten hold 3.5% to 4% of the sample, which has hundreds of thousands of distinct CDR3 sequences, around 21% seen once. This TCR came from a man aged 65-85 years in good health. The J gene is TRBJ2-4, the V gene TRBV5-1; 12 bases line up with TRBD2. The sequencing input was blood. CDR3 in DNA: TGCGCCAGCAGCTTGCCCCTAGCGGGAGGGCCAGAGGCCAAAAACATTCAGTACTTC. As protein: CASSLPLAGGPEAKNIQYF. The entire variable domain, with the rest obtained from reference TRBV5-1 and TRBJ2-4, is as follows: KAGVTQTPRYLIKTRGQQVTLSCSPISGHRSVSWYQQTPGQGLQFLFEYFSETQRNKGNFPGRFSGRQFSNSRSEMNVSTLELGDSALYLCASSLPLAGGPEAKNIQYFGAGTRLSVL.